This TCR beta chain was sequenced during a study of CXCR3-negative and CXCR3-positive naive CD8 T cells. With respect to this clonotype: Its antigen is still unknown.

Study-level findings and limits: CXCR3-positive naive cells carried more hydrophobic TRB CDR3s than CXCR3-negative ones. Fresh PBMCs went into most assays, and CXCR3 expression partly declined after cryopreservation.

There are 13 residues in the CDR3. The libraries of TRB cDNA were prepared using 5' RACE with UMI labels. TCRdb re-called the 5' RACE reads, yielding one record per CDR3 amino acid sequence without DNA. There are around 63,000 distinct CDR3 sequences in the sample, with approximately 0.8% held by the top ten. The rearrangement links TRBV12-3 or TRBV12-4 to TRBJ1-3. The sample consisted of naive CXCR3+ CD8+ T cells from blood. Indicated subset: CD45RO-CCR7+CD27+CD95- naive CD8+ T cells expressing CXCR3 (TNR3+). The receptor's source is a human donor in good health. Some clones in this sample may be carry-over from other donors' samples. The CDR3 region is CASRHGTGNTIYF.